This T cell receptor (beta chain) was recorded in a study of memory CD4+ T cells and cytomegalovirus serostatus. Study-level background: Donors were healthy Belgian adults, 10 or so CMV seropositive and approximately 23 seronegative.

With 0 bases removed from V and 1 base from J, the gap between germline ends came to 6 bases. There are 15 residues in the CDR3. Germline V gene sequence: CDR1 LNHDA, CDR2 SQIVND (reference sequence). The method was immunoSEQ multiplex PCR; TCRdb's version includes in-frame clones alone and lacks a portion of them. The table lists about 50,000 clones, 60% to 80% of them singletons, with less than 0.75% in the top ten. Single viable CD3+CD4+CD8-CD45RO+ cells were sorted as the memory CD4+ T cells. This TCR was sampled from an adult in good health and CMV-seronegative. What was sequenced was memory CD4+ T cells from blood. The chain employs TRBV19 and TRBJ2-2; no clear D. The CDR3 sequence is CASSIDYRNTGELFF. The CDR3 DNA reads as TGTGCCAGTAGTATAGATTACAGGAACACCGGGGAGCTGTTTTTT.